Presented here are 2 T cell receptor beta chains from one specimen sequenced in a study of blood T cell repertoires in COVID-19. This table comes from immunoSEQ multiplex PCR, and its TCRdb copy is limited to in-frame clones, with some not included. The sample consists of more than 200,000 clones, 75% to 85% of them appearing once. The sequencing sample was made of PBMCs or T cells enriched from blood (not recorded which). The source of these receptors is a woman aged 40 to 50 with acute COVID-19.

The CDR3 nucleotides read TGTGCCAGCAGTCGGGGGATGAAAACCTATGAGCAGTTCTTC. It codes for CASSRGMKTYEQFF. The chain carries TRBV6-5 and TRBJ2-1, with D maybe TRBD2 (6 bases). The CDR3 length is 14 residues. The germline CDR1 and CDR2 sequences are MNHEY and SVGAGI. V lost 5 bases and J lost 8, with 16 bases in between.

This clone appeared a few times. The CDR3 coding sequence is TGCAGCGTTAGAACCGGGACAGGGGTCACTGAAGCTTTCTTT. Its translation is CSVRTGTGVTEAFF. This chain connects TRBV29-1 to TRBJ1-1; 10 nucleotides line up with TRBD1. Germline-derived CDR1 and CDR2 are SQVTM and ANQGSEA. CDR3 length equals 14 residues. J was trimmed by 4 bases and V by 5 bases; bases with no gene match: 7.